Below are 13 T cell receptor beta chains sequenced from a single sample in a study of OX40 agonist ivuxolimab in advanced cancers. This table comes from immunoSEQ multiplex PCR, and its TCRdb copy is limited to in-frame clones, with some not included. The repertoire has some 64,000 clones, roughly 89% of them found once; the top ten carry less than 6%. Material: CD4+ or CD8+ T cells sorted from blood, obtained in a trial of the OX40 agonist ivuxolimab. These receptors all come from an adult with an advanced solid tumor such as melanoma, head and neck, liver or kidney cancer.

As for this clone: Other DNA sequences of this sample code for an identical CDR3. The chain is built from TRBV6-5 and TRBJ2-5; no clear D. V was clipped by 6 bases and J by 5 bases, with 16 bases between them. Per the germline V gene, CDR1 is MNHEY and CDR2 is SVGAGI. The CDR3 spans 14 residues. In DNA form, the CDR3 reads TGTGCCAGCAGCCCCCGGGCCACGGCGGAGACCCAGTACTTC. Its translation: CASSPRATAETQYF.

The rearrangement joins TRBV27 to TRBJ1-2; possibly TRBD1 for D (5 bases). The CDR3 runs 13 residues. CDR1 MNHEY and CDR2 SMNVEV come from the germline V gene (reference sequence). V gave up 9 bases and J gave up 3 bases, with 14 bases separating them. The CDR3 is CASGRGVYYGYTF. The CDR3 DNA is TGTGCCAGTGGCCGGGGGGTGTACTATGGCTACACCTTC.

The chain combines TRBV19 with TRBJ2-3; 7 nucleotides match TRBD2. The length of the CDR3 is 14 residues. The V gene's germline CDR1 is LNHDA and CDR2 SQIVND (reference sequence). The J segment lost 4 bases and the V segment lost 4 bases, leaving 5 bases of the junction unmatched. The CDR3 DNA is TGTGCCAGTAGTACCGACCGGGGGGCAGATACGCAGTATTTT. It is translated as CASSTDRGADTQYF.

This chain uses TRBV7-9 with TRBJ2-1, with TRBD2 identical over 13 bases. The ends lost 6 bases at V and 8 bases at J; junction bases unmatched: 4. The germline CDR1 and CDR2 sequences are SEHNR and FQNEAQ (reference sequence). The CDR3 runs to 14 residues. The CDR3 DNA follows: TGTGCCAGCAGAACCGGACTAGCGGGAGATGAGCAGTTCTTC. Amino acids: CASRTGLAGDEQFF. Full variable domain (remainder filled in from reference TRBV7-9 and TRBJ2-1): DTGVSQNPRHKITKRGQNVTFRCDPISEHNRLYWYRQTLGQGPEFLTYFQNEAQLEKSRLLSDRFSAERPKGSFSTLEIQRTEQGDSAMYLCASRTGLAGDEQFFGPGTRLTVL.

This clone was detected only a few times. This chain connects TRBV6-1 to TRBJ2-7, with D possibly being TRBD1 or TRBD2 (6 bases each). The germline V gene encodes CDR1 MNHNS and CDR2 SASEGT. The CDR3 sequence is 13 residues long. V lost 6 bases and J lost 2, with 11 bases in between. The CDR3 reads CASREGGTYEQYF. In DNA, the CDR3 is TGTGCCAGCAGGGAGGGGGGCACCTACGAGCAGTACTTC.

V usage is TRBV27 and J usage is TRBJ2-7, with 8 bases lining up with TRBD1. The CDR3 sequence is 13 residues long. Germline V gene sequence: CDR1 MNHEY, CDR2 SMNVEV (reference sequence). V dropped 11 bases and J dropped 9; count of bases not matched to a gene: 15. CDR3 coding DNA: TGTGCCGTTAGTGGGGCAGGGGGCTCGGTGCAGTACTTC. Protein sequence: CAVSGAGGSVQYF.

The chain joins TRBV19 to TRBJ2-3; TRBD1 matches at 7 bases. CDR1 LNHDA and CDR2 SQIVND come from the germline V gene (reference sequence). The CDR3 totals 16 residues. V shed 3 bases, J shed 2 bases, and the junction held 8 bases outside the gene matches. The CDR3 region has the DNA TGTGCCAGTAGTATGACCCGGACAGGTATCACAGATACGCAGTATTTT. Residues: CASSMTRTGITDTQYF.

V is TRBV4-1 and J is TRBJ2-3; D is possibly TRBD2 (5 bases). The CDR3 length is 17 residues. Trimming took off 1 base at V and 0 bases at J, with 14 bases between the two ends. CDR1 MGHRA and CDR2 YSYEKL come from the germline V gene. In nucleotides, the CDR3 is TGCGCCAGCAGCCAAGCCCCTAGCAGACCTAGCACAGATACGCAGTATTTT. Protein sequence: CASSQAPSRPSTDTQYF.

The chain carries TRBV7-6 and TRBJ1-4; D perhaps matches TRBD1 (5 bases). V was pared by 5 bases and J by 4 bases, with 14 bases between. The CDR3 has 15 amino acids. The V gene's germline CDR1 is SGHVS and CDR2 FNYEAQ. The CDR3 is CASSPRESHNEKLFF. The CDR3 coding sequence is TGTGCCAGCAGCCCCAGGGAGTCCCATAATGAAAAACTGTTTTTT.

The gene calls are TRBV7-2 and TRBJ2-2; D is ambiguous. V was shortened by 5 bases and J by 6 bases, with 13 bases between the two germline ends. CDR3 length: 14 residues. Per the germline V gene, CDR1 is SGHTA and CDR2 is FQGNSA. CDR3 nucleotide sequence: TGTGCCAGCAGCGCCGCCTCTATTGCCGGGGAGCTGTTTTTT. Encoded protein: CASSAASIAGELFF. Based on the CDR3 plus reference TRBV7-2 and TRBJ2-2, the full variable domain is GAGVSQSPSNKVTEKGKDVELRCDPISGHTALYWYRQSLGQGLEFLIYFQGNSAPDKSGLPSDRFSAERTGGSVSTLTIQRTQQEDSAVYLCASSAASIAGELFFGEGSRLTVL.

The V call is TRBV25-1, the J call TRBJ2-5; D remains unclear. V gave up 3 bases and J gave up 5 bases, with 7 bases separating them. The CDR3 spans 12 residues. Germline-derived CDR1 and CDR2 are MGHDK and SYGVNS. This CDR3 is CASSDLGETQYF. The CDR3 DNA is TGTGCCAGCAGTGACCTAGGGGAGACCCAGTACTTC.

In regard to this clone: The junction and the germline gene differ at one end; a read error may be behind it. The CDR3 spells CASSEYLGTARRF. As DNA, the CDR3 is TGTGCCAGCAGTGAATATTTGGGGACAGCAAGACGATTT. The chain joins TRBV6-1 to TRBJ2-2; 7 positions agree with TRBD1. The CDR3 totals 13 residues. The V gene's germline CDR1 is MNHNS and CDR2 SASEGT.

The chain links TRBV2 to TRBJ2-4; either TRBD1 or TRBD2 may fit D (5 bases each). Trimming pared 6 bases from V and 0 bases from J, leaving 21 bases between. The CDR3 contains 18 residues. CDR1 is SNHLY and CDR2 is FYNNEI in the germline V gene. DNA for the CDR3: TGTGCCAGCAGGGGGGTCCGACGTCAGAACATAGCCAAAAACATTCAGTACTTC. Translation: CASRGVRRQNIAKNIQYF.